A single sample gave rise to the 25 T cell receptor beta chains below, sequenced in a study of identical twins. One entry per CDR3 protein results from TCRdb running MiXCR on the 5' RACE reads. The profile shows around 250,000 distinct CDR3 sequences, 5.5% to 7% of them singletons. Another study also made use of these data, one on yellow fever vaccine responses in identical twins.

The sample taken for sequencing was memory (CD45RO+) T cells sorted from blood. The receptors stem from a woman aged 18 to 35 in good health.

This clonotype occurred many times. The rearrangement joins TRBV24-1 to TRBJ2-1; 7 bases map to TRBD2. The germline gives CDR1 KGHDR, CDR2 SFDVKD. CDR3 length: 17 amino acids. Germline trimming cut 4 bases from V and 6 bases from J; bases unmatched to any gene: 14. CDR3 sequence: CATSEINPWTRFNEQFF. In DNA, the CDR3 is TGTGCCACCAGTGAGATAAATCCGTGGACTAGGTTCAATGAGCAGTTCTTC.

The rearrangement links TRBV20-1 to TRBJ2-3, with a tentative D call TRBD2 (6 bases). The germline CDR1 and CDR2 sequences are DFQATT and SNEGSKA (reference sequence). The germline V and J ends were trimmed by 6 bases and 2 bases, with 18 bases remaining between them. CDR3 length: 15 residues. In nucleotides, the CDR3 is TGCAGTGCCAACCCTGGGGAGGATCCCACAGATACGCAGTATTTT. It yields the protein CSANPGEDPTDTQYF.

This clonotype occurred many times. The chain joins TRBV11-2 to TRBJ1-6, with a possible D match to TRBD1 (5 bases). In germline, CDR1 is SGHAT, CDR2 FQNNGV. The CDR3 is 15 residues long. V shed 5 bases and J shed 12 bases, with 20 bases lying between them. CDR3 DNA sequence: TGTGCCAGCAGCCCCCTCGACAGTAAGAAGTTACCCCTCCACTTT. Translated, it gives CASSPLDSKKLPLHF.

The rearrangement links TRBV11-2 to TRBJ1-2; D not certain. CDR3 length: 14 residues. Germline V CDR1 and CDR2: SGHAT, FQNNGV. V was clipped by 0 bases and J by 8 bases, with 13 bases between them. This CDR3 reads CASSLDELQWGYTF. CDR3 nucleotide sequence: TGTGCCAGCAGCTTAGATGAACTACAGTGGGGCTACACCTTC.

This clonotype has ten or more counts. V and J are TRBV20-1 and TRBJ1-2; 10 bases are a match to TRBD1. V lost 5 bases, J lost 7 bases, and 7 bases stayed unmatched. CDR1 and CDR2 (germline): DFQATT, SNEGSKA (reference sequence). The CDR3 is 13 residues long. The CDR3 sequence: CSAPGQGEGGYTF. DNA of the CDR3: TGCAGTGCTCCAGGACAGGGGGAAGGTGGCTACACCTTC.

The rearrangement uses TRBV6-5 and TRBJ2-3; 11 bases map to TRBD2. Germline loops: CDR1 MNHEY, CDR2 SVGAGI. This CDR3 comprises 17 residues. V lost 0 bases and J lost 0; bases outside the gene matches: 2. The DNA of the CDR3 is TGTGCCAGCAGTTACTCTCGGACTAGCGGGAGCACAGATACGCAGTATTTT. Translated, it gives CASSYSRTSGSTDTQYF.

On this clonotype itself: Mismatch with germline at one junction end may stem from a read error. J is TRBJ1-1 and V is TRBV5-1; 9 bases line up with TRBD1. CDR1 and CDR2 from the germline V gene are SGHRS and YFSETQ. The CDR3 has 17 residues. CDR3 region: CASTLGGTGNMNTEAFF. CDR3 nucleotides: TGCGCCAGCACCTTGGGAGGGACAGGGAACATGAACACTGAAGCTTTCTTT. Full variable domain (outside the CDR3, taken from reference TRBV5-1 and TRBJ1-1): KAGVTQTPRYLIKTRGQQVTLSCSPISGHRSVSWYQQTPGQGLQFLFEYFSETQRNKGNFPGRFSGRQFSNSRSEMNVSTLELGDSALYLCASTLGGTGNMNTEAFFGQGTRLTVV.

This clonotype was seen a few times. J is TRBJ2-2 and V is TRBV7-8; 7 bases map to TRBD1. V was pared by 4 bases and J by 1 base, with 0 bases of the junction left unmatched. The CDR3 has 14 residues. CDR1 and CDR2 from the germline V gene are SGHVS and FQNEAQ. The CDR3 protein is CASSWTGNTGELFF. The CDR3 DNA reads as TGTGCCAGCAGCTGGACAGGGAACACCGGGGAGCTGTTTTTT.

The chain uses TRBV7-9 and TRBJ1-1; D may be TRBD1 (6 bases). In germline, CDR1 is SEHNR, CDR2 FQNEAQ (reference sequence). The CDR3 consists of 15 residues. V was clipped by 5 bases and J by 5 bases, with 18 bases between them. For the CDR3, the DNA is TGTGCCAGCAGCCTGGGACACCCACAGGGAACTGAAGCTTTCTTT. It specifies CASSLGHPQGTEAFF. Together with reference TRBV7-9 and TRBJ1-1, the CDR3 gives the full variable domain: DTGVSQNPRHKITKRGQNVTFRCDPISEHNRLYWYRQTLGQGPEFLTYFQNEAQLEKSRLLSDRFSAERPKGSFSTLEIQRTEQGDSAMYLCASSLGHPQGTEAFFGQGTRLTVV.

This clonotype was counted between two and nine times. The rearrangement uses TRBV20-1 and TRBJ2-2; TRBD2 agrees at 12 bases. This CDR3 has 17 amino acids. J was trimmed by 1 base and V by 1 base; bases with no gene match: 4. Germline V gives CDR1 DFQATT, CDR2 SNEGSKA (reference sequence). The CDR3 DNA reads as TGCAGTGCTAGAGCCCCGACTAGCGGGGGGAACACCGGGGAGCTGTTTTTT. Translating it yields CSARAPTSGGNTGELFF.

The chain has TRBV5-1 and TRBJ1-1; D uncertain. V was shortened by 4 bases and J by 1 base, with 14 bases between the two germline ends. Germline V lookup: CDR1 SGHRS, CDR2 YFSETQ. The CDR3 extends over 15 amino acids. The chain's CDR3 is CASSATTAGNTEAFF. CDR3 coding DNA: TGCGCCAGCAGCGCCACGACGGCGGGGAACACTGAAGCTTTCTTT. Full variable domain (outside the CDR3, taken from reference TRBV5-1 and TRBJ1-1): KAGVTQTPRYLIKTRGQQVTLSCSPISGHRSVSWYQQTPGQGLQFLFEYFSETQRNKGNFPGRFSGRQFSNSRSEMNVSTLELGDSALYLCASSATTAGNTEAFFGQGTRLTVV.

This clonotype was observed at least ten times. The chain has TRBV12-3 or TRBV12-4 and TRBJ2-2; the D is unclear. Deletions cut 6 bases from V and 1 base from J, with 9 bases between. The CDR3 length is 14 residues. The CDR3: CASSLNLNTGELFF. DNA for the CDR3: TGTGCCAGCAGCCTCAATTTGAACACCGGGGAGCTGTTTTTT.

The chain has TRBV20-1 and TRBJ2-2; weak D call: TRBD2 (5 bases). The V and J ends lost 1 base and 4 bases respectively, with 10 bases between them. This CDR3 region has 14 residues. CDR1 and CDR2 from the germline V gene are DFQATT and SNEGSKA (reference sequence). The CDR3 here is CSARVGGSTGELFF. In DNA form, the CDR3 reads TGCAGTGCTAGAGTTGGTGGGAGCACCGGGGAGCTGTTTTTT.

This clonotype was recorded a few times. V and J are TRBV28 and TRBJ1-5; D not resolved. Trimming took off 10 bases at V and 1 base at J, with 8 bases between the two ends. The CDR3 loop spans 12 amino acids. Germline values: CDR1 MDHEN, CDR2 SYDVKM. The CDR3 region is CATAWSNQPQHF. The CDR3 DNA reads TGTGCCACCGCCTGGAGCAATCAGCCCCAGCATTTT. Together with reference TRBV28 and TRBJ1-5, the CDR3 gives the full variable domain: DVKVTQSSRYLVKRTGEKVFLECVQDMDHENMFWYRQDPGLGLRLIYFSYDVKMKEKGDIPEGYSVSREKKERFSLILESASTNQTSMYLCATAWSNQPQHFGDGTRLSIL.

There are many counts of this clonotype. V and J are TRBV5-1 and TRBJ1-1, with TRBD1 matching over 7 bases. After removal of 4 bases from V and 1 base from J, the junction contained 4 bases not matched to a gene. The length of the CDR3 is 14 residues. Germline values: CDR1 SGHRS, CDR2 YFSETQ. The CDR3 protein is CASSTGTENTEAFF. CDR3 in DNA: TGCGCCAGCAGCACCGGGACAGAGAACACTGAAGCTTTCTTT.

This clonotype was recorded at least ten times. This CDR3 is CATLGATSYNEQFF. The CDR3 DNA reads as TGTGCCACCCTAGGGGCAACCTCCTACAATGAGCAGTTCTTC. This chain links TRBV12-3 or TRBV12-4 with TRBJ2-1, with D possibly being TRBD1 (5 bases). Trimming removed 10 bases from V and 0 bases from J, with 13 bases in between. There are 14 residues in the CDR3.

Ten or more counts support this clonotype. The chain joins TRBV7-8 to TRBJ2-2; D not resolved. The CDR3 runs to 12 residues. The germline V gene encodes CDR1 SGHVS and CDR2 FQNEAQ. Trimming shortened V by 6 bases and J by 3 bases, and 5 bases separated the two germline ends. Here the CDR3 DNA reads TGTGCCAGCAGGGCCGACACCGGGGAGCTGTTTTTT. This gives the protein CASRADTGELFF.

This clonotype was found many times. The chain couples TRBV5-1 to TRBJ1-6; possibly TRBD1 for D (6 bases). The germline V gene has CDR1 SGHRS and CDR2 YFSETQ. The CDR3 is made up of 15 amino acids. The germline V and J ends were trimmed by 0 bases and 9 bases, with 13 bases remaining between them. The CDR3 nucleotides read TGCGCCAGCAGCTTGGATCCGGGGGCGGGTTCACCCCTCCACTTT. It is translated as CASSLDPGAGSPLHF.

This clonotype was counted at least ten times. The chain has TRBV5-1 and TRBJ1-4, with 7 bases aligning to TRBD1. The CDR3 loop spans 14 amino acids. The J segment lost 8 bases and the V segment lost 0 bases, leaving 4 bases of the junction unmatched. Germline lookup yields CDR1 SGHRS and CDR2 YFSETQ. In DNA, the CDR3 is TGCGCCAGCAGCTTGGGCAGGGGGATGGAAAAACTGTTTTTT. Protein sequence: CASSLGRGMEKLFF.

In this sample, this clonotype turned up many times. This chain links TRBV10-2 with TRBJ2-1; D is ambiguous. The CDR3 length is 11 residues. V lost 3 bases, J lost 8 bases, and 5 bases lay in between. CDR1 is WSHSY and CDR2 is SAAADI in the germline V gene. For the CDR3, the DNA is TGCGCCAGCAGTGACCCCCATGAGCAGTTCTTC. Translation gives CASSDPHEQFF.

This clonotype was observed a few times. The chain links TRBV20-1 to TRBJ2-5, with TRBD1 matching over 7 bases. The CDR3 runs 14 residues. Germline CDR1 and CDR2: DFQATT and SNEGSKA (reference sequence). Germline trimming cut 4 bases from V and 5 bases from J; bases unmatched to any gene: 10. The CDR3 nucleotides are TGCAGTGCTAACACAGGGGTTCCCTCTGAGACCCAGTACTTC. Protein product: CSANTGVPSETQYF.

This chain uses TRBV28 with TRBJ2-1, with D uncertain. The CDR3 extends over 11 amino acids. With 5 bases removed from V and 6 bases from J, the gap between germline ends came to 5 bases. The germline gives CDR1 MDHEN, CDR2 SYDVKM. This CDR3 is CASSTINEQFF. The DNA of the CDR3 is TGTGCCAGCAGTACAATCAATGAGCAGTTCTTC. Drawing the rest from reference TRBV28 and TRBJ2-1, the complete variable domain is DVKVTQSSRYLVKRTGEKVFLECVQDMDHENMFWYRQDPGLGLRLIYFSYDVKMKEKGDIPEGYSVSREKKERFSLILESASTNQTSMYLCASSTINEQFFGPGTRLTVL.

This clonotype was seen ten or more times. This chain connects TRBV4-2 to TRBJ2-2; TRBD1 aligns across 9 bases. CDR1 is LGHNA and CDR2 is YNFKEQ in the germline V gene. CDR3 length: 16 amino acids. Trimming removed 5 bases from V and 0 bases from J; junction bases left unmatched: 4. The CDR3, as DNA: TGTGCCAGCAGCTCCTGGACAGGGGCGAACACCGGGGAGCTGTTTTTT. Protein product: CASSSWTGANTGELFF.

This clonotype has ten or more counts. The gene calls are TRBV7-9 and TRBJ2-1, with 9 bases identical to TRBD2. Germline lookup yields CDR1 SEHNR and CDR2 FQNEAQ (reference sequence). The ends lost 5 bases at V and 4 bases at J; junction bases unmatched: 12. CDR3 length: 17 residues. The CDR3 spells CASSPRVAGVGYNEQFF. The CDR3 DNA reads as TGTGCCAGCAGCCCTAGGGTAGCGGGAGTGGGATACAATGAGCAGTTCTTC.

Only a few counts were recorded for this clonotype. This chain joins TRBV12-3 or TRBV12-4 and TRBJ2-5; D unresolved. Trimming pared 9 bases from V and 7 bases from J, leaving 21 bases between. The CDR3 has 14 amino acids. CDR3 protein: CASKLDQMTVTQYF. For the CDR3, the DNA is TGTGCCAGTAAATTGGACCAGATGACGGTGACCCAGTACTTC.